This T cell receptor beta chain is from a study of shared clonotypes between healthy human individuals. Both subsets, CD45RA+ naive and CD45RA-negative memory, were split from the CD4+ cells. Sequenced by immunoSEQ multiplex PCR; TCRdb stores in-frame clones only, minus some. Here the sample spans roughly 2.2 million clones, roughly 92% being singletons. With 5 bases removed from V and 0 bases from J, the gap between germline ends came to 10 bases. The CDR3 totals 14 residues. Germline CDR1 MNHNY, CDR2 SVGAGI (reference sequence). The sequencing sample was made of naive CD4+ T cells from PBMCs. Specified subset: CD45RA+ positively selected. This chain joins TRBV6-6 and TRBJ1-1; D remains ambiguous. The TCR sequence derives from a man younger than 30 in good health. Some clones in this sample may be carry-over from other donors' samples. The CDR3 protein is CASSVERLNTEAFF. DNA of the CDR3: TGTGCCAGCAGTGTAGAGCGCCTGAACACTGAAGCTTTCTTT.